This T cell receptor beta chain was sequenced during a study of OX40 agonist ivuxolimab in advanced cancers. Assay used: immunoSEQ multiplex PCR; TCRdb lists only in-frame clones, some missing. The data show 65,000 to 80,000 clones, 91% seen once. Germline-derived CDR1 and CDR2 are SGHRS and YFSETQ. Trimming removed 3 bases from V and 3 bases from J, with 18 bases in between. This CDR3 region has 16 residues. The chain is built from TRBV5-1 and TRBJ2-5; D is uncertain. The TCR comes from an adult with an advanced solid tumor such as melanoma, head and neck, liver or kidney cancer. This specimen was CD4+ or CD8+ T cells sorted from blood, taken in a trial of the OX40 agonist ivuxolimab. CDR3 DNA sequence: TGCGCCAGCAGCTCGGCAATGACACTAATGAAAGAGACCCAGTACTTC. This translates into CASSSAMTLMKETQYF.